This passage covers 27 T cell receptor beta chains from one sample sequenced in a study of shared clonotypes between healthy human individuals. Method: immunoSEQ multiplex PCR; TCRdb's copy keeps in-frame clones and lacks some. This table holds over 1.4 million clones, around 97% found once. Source material: naive CD4+ T cells sorted from blood. Subset described: CD45RA+ positively selected. The receptors shown here come from a man aged 25-45 years in good health.

The chain combines TRBV29-1 with TRBJ1-1, with TRBD1 as a possible D gene (5 bases). Germline CDR1 and CDR2: SQVTM and ANQGSEA. The CDR3 extends over 14 amino acids. Trimming pared 5 bases from V and 0 bases from J, leaving 13 bases between. CDR3 in amino acids: CSVPEGVMNTEAFF. CDR3 sequence (DNA): TGCAGCGTTCCTGAAGGGGTGATGAACACTGAAGCTTTCTTT.

This chain joins TRBV2 and TRBJ2-1, with 13 bases lining up with TRBD2. The CDR3 length is 16 residues. Germline V lookup: CDR1 SNHLY, CDR2 FYNNEI. The J segment lost 6 bases and the V segment lost 3 bases, leaving 5 bases of the junction unmatched. CDR3 region: CASSDLLAGGGNEQFF. The CDR3 coding sequence is TGTGCCAGCAGTGACTTACTAGCGGGAGGGGGCAATGAGCAGTTCTTC.

The genes are TRBV6-1 and TRBJ1-5; 7 bases align to TRBD1. V shed 4 bases, J shed 0 bases, and the junction held 3 bases outside the gene matches. The germline V gene has CDR1 MNHNS and CDR2 SASEGT. This CDR3 comprises 15 residues. In nucleotides, the CDR3 is TGTGCCAGCAGTGGGGGACAGTTTAGCAATCAGCCCCAGCATTTT. Translated: CASSGGQFSNQPQHF.

The chain carries TRBV2 and TRBJ2-7, with D unresolved. The V and J ends lost 4 bases and 5 bases respectively, with 15 bases between them. From germline, CDR1 is SNHLY and CDR2 FYNNEI. The CDR3 runs 14 residues. CDR3 bases: TGTGCCAGCAGTGCCGGAGTGGGAATAAACGAGCAGTACTTC. Residues: CASSAGVGINEQYF.

This chain links TRBV15 with TRBJ2-5; D may match TRBD1 or TRBD2 (5 bases each). There are 13 residues in the CDR3. Trimming left V 5 bases short and J 4 bases short, with 11 bases between. Germline V gene data show CDR1 as LNHNV and CDR2 as YYDKDF (reference sequence). The CDR3 DNA reads as TGTGCCACCAGCGAGGGGATCCGAGAGACCCAGTACTTC. This translates into CATSEGIRETQYF.

This clone was counted once. The chain couples TRBV27 to TRBJ2-1; possible D gene TRBD2, 5 bases. The CDR3 extends over 16 amino acids. Trimming stripped 5 bases from V and 2 bases from J, with 16 bases between. Germline V gene data show CDR1 as MNHEY and CDR2 as SMNVEV (reference sequence). This CDR3 reads CASSPRRGRPYNEQFF. The CDR3 nucleotides read TGTGCCAGCAGTCCCCGCCGGGGAAGGCCCTACAATGAGCAGTTCTTC.

The chain carries TRBV14 and TRBJ1-1; D is undetermined. This CDR3 has 13 amino acids. The ends were cut back, 0 bases at V and 0 bases at J, with 2 bases in the middle. Germline CDR1 reads SGHDN; CDR2 reads FVKESK. The CDR3 protein is CASSQEMNTEAFF. The CDR3 DNA is TGTGCCAGCAGCCAAGAAATGAACACTGAAGCTTTCTTT.

The J gene is TRBJ1-2, the V gene TRBV2; 7 positions agree with TRBD1. Germline CDR1 reads SNHLY; CDR2 reads FYNNEI. The CDR3 runs 16 residues. The V segment lost 0 bases and the J segment 4 bases; nucleotides outside the gene matches: 8. The CDR3 reads CASSEARGDPVYGYTF. CDR3 in DNA: TGTGCCAGCAGTGAAGCCAGGGGGGATCCAGTCTATGGCTACACCTTC.

This clone appeared a single time. The V call is TRBV7-8, the J call TRBJ2-5; TRBD1 agrees at 11 bases. Trimming at V came to 4 bases and at J to 4 bases, leaving 8 bases not matched to a gene. Germline V gene data show CDR1 as SGHVS and CDR2 as FQNEAQ. The CDR3 spans 16 residues. CDR3 protein: CASSWAWGQGGETQYF. DNA of the CDR3: TGTGCCAGCAGCTGGGCTTGGGGACAGGGGGGAGAGACCCAGTACTTC.

Notes on this clone: The sample carries other DNA sequences with the same CDR3. The chain is built from TRBV4-1 and TRBJ1-4; no clear D. Germline CDR1 is MGHRA and CDR2 is YSYEKL. The germline V and J ends were trimmed by 1 base and 0 bases, with 6 bases remaining between them. CDR3 length equals 15 residues. The CDR3 reads CASSQGSATNEKLFF. The CDR3 coding sequence is TGCGCCAGCAGCCAAGGGAGTGCAACTAATGAAAAACTGTTTTTT.

This clone has only a few counts. In the same sample, other DNA sequences code for this CDR3. V is TRBV11-2 and J is TRBJ2-2; possibly TRBD1 for D (6 bases). V gave up 1 base and J gave up 7 bases, with 7 bases separating them. CDR3 length: 13 residues. Germline V gene data show CDR1 as SGHAT and CDR2 as FQNNGV. The CDR3 sequence is CASSLGGGGELFF. CDR3 in DNA: TGTGCCAGCAGCTTAGGAGGGGGCGGGGAGCTGTTTTTT.

The chain uses TRBV7-8 and TRBJ2-7, with D uncertain. CDR1 and CDR2 from the germline V gene are SGHVS and FQNEAQ. This CDR3 spans 15 amino acids. Trimming took off 1 base at V and 0 bases at J, with 10 bases between the two ends. In DNA, the CDR3 is TGTGCCAGCAGCTTAGGGCCTGGGTCCTCCTACGAGCAGTACTTC. Protein product: CASSLGPGSSYEQYF. Filled out from reference TRBV7-8 and TRBJ2-7, the complete variable domain reads GAGVSQSPRYKVAKRGQDVALRCDPISGHVSLFWYQQALGQGPEFLTYFQNEAQLDKSGLPSDRFFAERPEGSVSTLKIQRTQQEDSAVYLCASSLGPGSSYEQYFGPGTRLTVT.

The rearrangement uses TRBV6-5 and TRBJ2-5; D tentatively fits TRBD1 or TRBD2 (6 bases each). This CDR3 contains 15 residues. Germline V CDR1 and CDR2: MNHEY, SVGAGI. Trimming cost V 6 bases and J 4 bases, with 18 bases left between them. CDR3: CASSREGGGGETQYF. For the CDR3, the DNA is TGTGCCAGCAGCCGCGAGGGGGGAGGCGGAGAGACCCAGTACTTC.

This clone was counted once. The CDR3 DNA reads TGTGCCAGCGACCCTAGCGCAGGGTTTGGTGAGCAGTTCTTC. It is translated as CASDPSAGFGEQFF. This chain joins TRBV6-1 and TRBJ2-1, with D possibly being TRBD2 (6 bases). The CDR3 runs 14 residues. Germline V lookup: CDR1 MNHNS, CDR2 SASEGT. Trimming left V 8 bases short and J 9 bases short, with 20 bases between.

The chain has TRBV9 and TRBJ2-3; 10 bases line up with TRBD1. Germline V lookup: CDR1 SGDLS, CDR2 YYNGEE. V trimming: 2 bases; J trimming: 5 bases; junction bases outside the gene matches: 8. The CDR3 totals 16 residues. CDR3: CASSVFDRGLVDTQYF. Written as DNA, the CDR3 is TGTGCCAGCAGCGTCTTCGACAGGGGGCTTGTAGATACGCAGTATTTT. Variable domain in full (rest from reference TRBV9 and TRBJ2-3): DSGVTQTPKHLITATGQRVTLRCSPRSGDLSVYWYQQSLDQGLQFLIQYYNGEERAKGNILERFSAQQFPDLHSELNLSSLELGDSALYFCASSVFDRGLVDTQYFGPGTRLTVL.

On this clone itself: The sample carries other DNA sequences with the same CDR3. The chain uses TRBV19 and TRBJ2-3, with 8 bases matching TRBD2. The CDR3 has 14 residues. The germline V gene encodes CDR1 LNHDA and CDR2 SQIVND (reference sequence). Trimming cost V 5 bases and J 6 bases; bases outside gene matches: 7. Written as DNA, the CDR3 is TGTGCCAGTAGTTTCAGCGGGAGTACCGATACGCAGTATTTT. Protein: CASSFSGSTDTQYF.

The chain employs TRBV9 and TRBJ1-5; D ambiguous. With 4 bases removed from V and 4 bases from J, the gap between germline ends came to 18 bases. Germline loops: CDR1 SGDLS, CDR2 YYNGEE. The CDR3 length is 16 residues. The CDR3 sequence: CASSLRESDSNQPQHF. The CDR3 coding sequence is TGTGCCAGCAGCCTGCGGGAGTCGGATAGTAATCAGCCCCAGCATTTT.

The chain combines TRBV9 with TRBJ2-5; D gene unclear. CDR3 length: 13 amino acids. V dropped 4 bases and J dropped 5 bases, with 12 bases sitting between them. Per germline, CDR1 SGDLS and CDR2 YYNGEE. CDR3 in amino acids: CASSSGLWETQYF. CDR3 coding DNA: TGTGCCAGCAGCTCTGGGTTATGGGAGACCCAGTACTTC.

The sample holds one count of this clone. The same CDR3 can be traced to other DNA sequences in this sample. This chain connects TRBV6-5 to TRBJ2-7; no definite D call. Trimming removed 5 bases from V and 4 bases from J, with 3 bases in between. Germline CDR1 reads MNHEY; CDR2 reads SVGAGI. CDR3 length: 10 amino acids. CDR3 bases: TGTGCCAGCAGTAAATACGAGCAGTACTTC. Its translation: CASSKYEQYF.

The rearrangement joins TRBV9 to TRBJ1-1, with D uncertain. Germline loops: CDR1 SGDLS, CDR2 YYNGEE. The germline V and J ends were trimmed by 4 bases and 2 bases, with 12 bases remaining between them. This CDR3 has 14 amino acids. CDR3 nucleotide sequence: TGTGCCAGCAGCTTAAGTAGGGATAACACTGAAGCTTTCTTT. Residues: CASSLSRDNTEAFF.

This chain links TRBV21-1 with TRBJ2-6; the DNA was not compared with TRBD2, the D call given in the table. TRBV21-1 is a recognized pseudogene. The CDR3 spans 22 residues. CDR3 coding DNA: TGTGCCAGCAGCAAAGCAACTCGTAGTTGCCTAGCGGAGCCATCTGGGGCCAACGTCCTGACTTTC. Protein sequence: CASSKATRSCLAEPSGANVLTF.

The chain couples TRBV10-3 to TRBJ1-5, with 7 bases that match TRBD1. The CDR3 runs to 15 residues. Germline-derived CDR1 and CDR2 are ENHRY and SYGVKD. Trimming at V came to 5 bases and at J to 6 bases, leaving 10 bases not matched to a gene. The CDR3 region is CAISSGTAGRQPQHF. CDR3 sequence (DNA): TGTGCCATCAGTTCAGGGACAGCAGGACGTCAGCCCCAGCATTTT.

J is TRBJ1-4 and V is TRBV28; D unresolved. The V gene's germline CDR1 is MDHEN and CDR2 SYDVKM. The ends were cut back, 6 bases at V and 0 bases at J, with 8 bases in the middle. CDR3 size: 14 residues. CDR3 sequence: CASRNRPTNEKLFF. The CDR3 DNA sequence: TGTGCCAGCAGAAACAGACCAACTAATGAAAAACTGTTTTTT.

The genes are TRBV7-3 and TRBJ2-7; no clear D gene. Trimming shortened V by 1 base and J by 3 bases, and 7 bases separated the two germline ends. The CDR3 spans 13 residues. Germline CDR1 reads SGHTA; CDR2 reads FQGTGA. CDR3 sequence (DNA): TGTGCCAGCAGCTTAAACCCCAACTACGAGCAGTACTTC. Translated, it gives CASSLNPNYEQYF.

The V call is TRBV19, the J call TRBJ2-1; 11 bases fit TRBD2. The length of the CDR3 is 18 residues. Germline V gene lookup returns CDR1 LNHDA and CDR2 SQIVND (reference sequence). The junction had 8 bases not matched to a gene; V was cut back by 3 bases and J by 1 base. As DNA, the CDR3 is TGTGCCAGTAGTATTAGTCTAGCGGGAGGCCGGTCCTACAATGAGCAGTTCTTC. Amino acid sequence: CASSISLAGGRSYNEQFF.

The chain links TRBV4-1 to TRBJ1-2; D perhaps matches TRBD1 (5 bases). Trimming removed 0 bases from V and 7 bases from J, with 21 bases in between. Germline V lookup: CDR1 MGHRA, CDR2 YSYEKL. The CDR3 spans 17 residues. DNA for the CDR3: TGCGCCAGCAGCCAAGATTCTGGACTCGGGACCGTCGTTGGCTACACCTTC. Translating gives CASSQDSGLGTVVGYTF.

This clone was counted a single time. Here the CDR3 DNA reads TGTGCCAGCAGCCCCGGAGTAAGAGGCTACACCTTC. It yields the protein CASSPGVRGYTF. The chain has TRBV5-5 and TRBJ1-2; D is ambiguous. The V and J ends lost 4 bases and 8 bases respectively, with 12 bases between them. CDR1 is SGHKS and CDR2 is YYEKEE in the germline V gene (reference sequence). The CDR3 has 12 residues. Full variable domain (remainder filled in from reference TRBV5-5 and TRBJ1-2): DAGVTQSPTHLIKTRGQQVTLRCSPISGHKSVSWYQQVLGQGPQFIFQYYEKEERGRGNFPDRFSARQFPNYSSELNVNALLLGDSALYLCASSPGVRGYTFGSGTRLTVV.